These T cell receptor beta chains were read from a single sample in a study of response to subunit inactivated influenza vaccine. Via MiXCR, TCRdb re-called the RT-PCR reads, giving one row per CDR3 protein. The table has around 300,000 distinct CDR3 sequences, roughly 22% seen once. The material was PBMCs from blood, obtained approximately 22 months after vaccination. Receptor source: a man aged 50-75 years who received an inactivated influenza vaccine. Each CDR3 is given with its conserved first and last residue. A D gene is named only where the DNA matches it firmly. Expanded clones get a size class; other rows say once, few or many, or leave the size out.

size: NA
length: 12
D: NA
J: TRBJ2-3
V: TRBV12-3/TRBV12-4
CDR3: CASSPLRVTQYF
DNA: TGTGCCAGCAGTCCCTTGCGGGTAACGCAGTATTTT

size: few
length: 19
D: TRBD2
J: TRBJ2-1
V: TRBV11-3
CDR3: CASSLGAGWLAGRKHEQFF
DNA: TGTGCCAGCAGCTTAGGGGCCGGGTGGCTAGCGGGACGAAAGCATGAGCAGTTCTTC

size: NA
length: 14
D: NA
J: TRBJ1-5
V: TRBV19
CDR3: CASSFGDLNQPQHF
DNA: TGTGCCAGTAGTTTCGGTGACTTAAATCAGCCCCAGCATTTT

size: NA
length: 17
D: TRBD1
J: TRBJ1-4
V: TRBV27
CDR3: CASSLTVRGAANEKLFF
DNA: TGTGCCAGCAGTTTAACAGTCAGGGGGGCGGCTAATGAAAAACTGTTTTTT

size: NA
length: 12
D: NA
J: TRBJ1-2
V: TRBV10-3
CDR3: CAISEERGGYTF
DNA: TGTGCCATCAGTGAGGAACGGGGGGGCTACACCTTC

size: few
length: 15
D: NA
J: TRBJ1-5
V: TRBV20-1
CDR3: CSAREWGRGNQPQHF
DNA: TGCAGTGCTAGAGAGTGGGGCAGGGGTAATCAGCCCCAGCATTTT

size: NA
length: 14
D: NA
J: TRBJ2-1
V: TRBV10-3
CDR3: CAITPYPDYNEQFF
DNA: TGTGCCATCACCCCCTACCCAGACTACAATGAGCAGTTCTTC

size: few
length: 15
D: NA
J: TRBJ2-1
V: TRBV9
CDR3: CASSVGVATYNEQFF
DNA: TGTGCCAGCAGCGTAGGGGTAGCGACCTACAATGAGCAGTTCTTC

size: few
length: 13
D: NA
J: TRBJ1-1
V: TRBV20-1
CDR3: CSASVAVNTEAFF
DNA: TGCAGTGCTAGCGTGGCGGTGAACACTGAAGCTTTCTTT

size: few
length: 11
D: NA
J: TRBJ2-1
V: TRBV29-1
CDR3: CSVASYNEQFF
DNA: TGCAGCGTTGCCAGTTACAATGAGCAGTTCTTC

size: NA
length: 14
D: NA
J: TRBJ1-5
V: TRBV5-1
CDR3: CASRTVAKNQPQHF
DNA: TGCGCCAGCAGAACAGTCGCAAAGAATCAGCCCCAGCATTTT

size: few
length: 15
D: NA
J: TRBJ2-2
V: TRBV9
CDR3: CASSVAGSYTGELFF
DNA: TGTGCCAGCAGCGTAGCGGGCAGCTACACCGGGGAGCTGTTTTTT

size: NA
length: 14
D: TRBD1
J: TRBJ2-7
V: TRBV28
CDR3: CASSTSGTGDEQYF
DNA: TGTGCCAGCAGTACCTCCGGGACAGGGGATGAGCAGTACTTC

size: few
length: 14
D: NA
J: TRBJ2-5
V: TRBV6-2/TRBV6-3
CDR3: CASRRSTRKETQYF
DNA: TGTGCCAGCCGGCGGAGCACCCGAAAAGAGACCCAGTACTTC

size: many
length: 15
D: NA
J: TRBJ1-2
V: TRBV5-1
CDR3: CASSEVAAKSYGYTF
DNA: TGCGCCAGCAGCGAGGTTGCGGCAAAGTCCTATGGCTACACCTTC

size: many
length: 17
D: NA
J: TRBJ1-5
V: TRBV15
CDR3: CATSKDQGTVSNQPQHF
DNA: TGTGCCACCAGCAAAGATCAGGGTACAGTGAGCAATCAGCCCCAGCATTTT

size: NA
length: 13
D: NA
J: TRBJ1-1
V: TRBV13
CDR3: CASSGRGWAEAFF
DNA: TGTGCCAGCAGCGGGCGGGGGTGGGCTGAAGCTTTCTTT

size: few
length: 13
D: NA
J: TRBJ1-1
V: TRBV10-3
CDR3: CAIRPRDNTEAFF
DNA: TGTGCCATCCGTCCCAGGGATAACACTGAAGCTTTCTTT

size: few
length: 13
D: TRBD1
J: TRBJ1-2
V: TRBV12-3/TRBV12-4
CDR3: CASSQTGFYGYTF
DNA: TGTGCCAGCAGTCAGACAGGGTTCTATGGCTACACCTTC

size: NA
length: 15
D: NA
J: TRBJ1-1
V: TRBV4-2
CDR3: CASSQDTGHGAAAFF
DNA: TGTGCCAGCAGCCAAGATACGGGACACGGGGCGGCAGCTTTCTTT

size: NA
length: 14
D: TRBD1
J: TRBJ2-1
V: TRBV7-9
CDR3: CASSSSGGGNEQFF
DNA: TGTGCCAGCAGCTCCTCAGGGGGTGGCAATGAGCAGTTCTTC